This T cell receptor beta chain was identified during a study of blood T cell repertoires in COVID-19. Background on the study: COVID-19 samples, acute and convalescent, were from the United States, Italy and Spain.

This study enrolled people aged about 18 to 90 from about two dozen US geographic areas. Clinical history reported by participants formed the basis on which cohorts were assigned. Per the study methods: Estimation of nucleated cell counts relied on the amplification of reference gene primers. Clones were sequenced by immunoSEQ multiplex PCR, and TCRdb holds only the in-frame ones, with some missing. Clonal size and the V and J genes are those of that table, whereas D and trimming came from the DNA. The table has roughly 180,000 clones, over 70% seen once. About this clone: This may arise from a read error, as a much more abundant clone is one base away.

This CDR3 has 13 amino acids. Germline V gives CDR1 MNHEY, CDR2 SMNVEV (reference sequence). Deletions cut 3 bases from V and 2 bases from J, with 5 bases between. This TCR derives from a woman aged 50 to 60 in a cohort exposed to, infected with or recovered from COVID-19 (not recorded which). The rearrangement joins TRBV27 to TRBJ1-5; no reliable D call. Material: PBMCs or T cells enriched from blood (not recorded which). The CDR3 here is CASSFSGNQPQHF. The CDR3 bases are TGTGCCAGCAGTTTCTCTGGCAATCAGCCCCAGCATTTT.